The present entry profiles one T cell receptor (beta chain) with its context. The CDR3 sequence is 15 residues long. Germline loops: CDR1 SGHTA, CDR2 FQGNSA. Trimming removed 2 bases from V and 5 bases from J, with 15 bases in between. The record originates from a study of blood T cell repertoires in COVID-19. The wider study: COVID-19 samples from acute and convalescent phases originated in the United States, Italy and Spain.

Original methodology: From reference gene primer amplification, estimates of nucleated cell counts were derived. Produced via immunoSEQ multiplex PCR; TCRdb's table is partial and in-frame only. D and trimming come from the DNA, and the V and J calls and clone size come from that table. The table has 97,000 or so clones, about 83% seen once. The material sequenced was peripheral blood. The clonotype was recovered from a man between 40 and 49 years old with active or convalescent COVID-19. The chain links TRBV7-2 to TRBJ2-5; a possible D gene is TRBD1 (6 bases). The CDR3, as DNA: TGTGCCAGCAGCTTAAGGGGGTTCTTGCGGGAGACCCAGTACTTC. It translates to CASSLRGFLRETQYF.